This TCR beta chain appears in the sequencing data of a study of CD8+CD57+ T cells in acquired aplastic anemia. Study background: Roughly 3 ug was the average amount of DNA from sorted CD4+ and CD8+ cells.

Genomic DNA was employed as the template in profiling TCR beta VDJ and CDR3. TCRdb passed the reads through MiXCR, listing each CDR3 protein once. The sample shows fewer than 250,000 distinct CDR3 sequences, roughly half of them seen only once. Patients sequenced had flow cytometry evidence of CD8+CD57+ cell expansion. Each patient had severe acquired aplastic anemia. General study results and limits: Patients and controls were not found to differ significantly in CD8+ Simpson's diversity. Nearly 30 CD8+ CDR3 sequences were shared between patients and controls.

About this clonotype: The antigen is unknown.

The germline gives CDR1 MNHNY, CDR2 SVGAGI (reference sequence). The CDR3 length is 12 residues. The V segment lost 8 bases and the J segment 2 bases; nucleotides outside the gene matches: 3. This chain joins TRBV6-6 and TRBJ2-7, with 7 positions matching TRBD1. The receptor was derived from a human donor with aplastic anemia. The specimen sequenced was sorted CD4+, CD8+, or CD8+CD57+ T cells (not recorded which) from PBMCs. CDR3 sequence (DNA): TGTGCCAGCTGGGACAGTACCTACGAGCAGTACTTC. Amino acids: CASWDSTYEQYF.